This passage covers 28 T cell receptor beta chains from one sample sequenced in a study of T-cell reconstitution after alpha-beta-depleted transplantation in children. Using unique molecular identifiers, the investigators prepared the TCRbeta library. TCRdb re-called the PCR reads through MiXCR, storing one row per CDR3 protein. The data contain about 640,000 distinct CDR3 sequences, 10% to 15% of them seen just once; the ten biggest clones take up approximately 2%. Specimen: PBMCs, mostly from graft donor cells, collected 360 days after TCRalphabeta/CD19-depleted stem cell transplant. Receptors were obtained from a male patient under 18 who had a stem cell transplant for acute myeloid leukemia, so the T cells may come from the graft donor.

This clonotype was found a few times. V gene TRBV6-2 or TRBV6-3 combines with J gene TRBJ2-1; D not resolved. Trimming cost V 2 bases and J 0 bases, with 23 bases left between them. Germline-derived CDR1 and CDR2 are MNHEY and SVGEGT. The CDR3 sequence is 20 residues long. CDR3 amino acids: CASSYPKAGPGRSSYNEQFF. DNA of the CDR3: TGTGCCAGCAGTTACCCAAAAGCCGGGCCTGGGCGGAGCTCCTACAATGAGCAGTTCTTC.

The J gene is TRBJ2-5, the V gene TRBV7-2, with D perhaps matching TRBD2 (5 bases). This CDR3 has 15 residues. V was cut by 5 bases and J by 4 bases, with 17 bases left in between. In germline, CDR1 is SGHTA, CDR2 FQGNSA. The CDR3 reads CASSNQAELAETQYF. CDR3 coding DNA: TGTGCCAGCAGCAATCAAGCGGAGCTAGCAGAGACCCAGTACTTC.

This clonotype was seen a few times. The V gene is TRBV9, the J gene TRBJ2-1; D is possibly TRBD2 (5 bases). Germline-derived CDR1 and CDR2 are SGDLS and YYNGEE. V was pared by 1 base and J by 3 bases, with 11 bases between. The CDR3 extends over 15 amino acids. The CDR3 DNA sequence: TGTGCCAGCAGCGTAATAGGGAGAGGCTACAATGAGCAGTTCTTC. Translated, it gives CASSVIGRGYNEQFF.

V and J are TRBV20-1 and TRBJ2-7; D is ambiguous. Germline V gene data show CDR1 as DFQATT and CDR2 as SNEGSKA (reference sequence). V lost 2 bases to trimming and J lost 4 bases, with 9 bases between them. The CDR3 extends over 12 amino acids. The CDR3 spells CSARWVFYEQYF. The DNA for the CDR3 is TGCAGTGCTAGATGGGTCTTTTACGAGCAGTACTTC.

This clonotype appeared a few times. This sequence joins TRBV20-1 and TRBJ2-5; 7 bases match TRBD1. Trimming at V came to 1 base and at J to 1 base, leaving 6 bases not matched to a gene. The CDR3 has 15 amino acids. In germline, CDR1 is DFQATT, CDR2 SNEGSKA (reference sequence). DNA for the CDR3: TGCAGTGCTAGAGGGGGGACAGTCTTCCAAGAGACCCAGTACTTC. Translated, it gives CSARGGTVFQETQYF.

In this sample, this clonotype turned up a few times. The chain links TRBV7-9 to TRBJ1-5, with D uncertain. Germline CDR1 is SEHNR and CDR2 is FQNEAQ (reference sequence). The CDR3 extends over 13 amino acids. V was pared by 1 base and J by 6 bases, with 7 bases between. The CDR3 protein is CASSLGGTQPQHF. In DNA form, the CDR3 reads TGTGCCAGCAGCTTAGGGGGAACTCAGCCCCAGCATTTT.

The chain is built from TRBV7-3 and TRBJ2-7; a possible D gene is TRBD2 (6 bases). This CDR3 is built from 16 residues. Trimming removed 4 bases from V and 3 bases from J, with 19 bases in between. Germline CDR1 reads SGHTA; CDR2 reads FQGTGA. CDR3 in DNA: TGTGCCAGCAGCTCCCCTCCGGGACTCCACGTCTACGAGCAGTACTTC. Protein sequence: CASSSPPGLHVYEQYF.

This clonotype was seen only a few times. The genes are TRBV4-3 and TRBJ1-6; TRBD1 matches at 7 bases. J lost 3 bases, V lost 0 bases, and 2 bases had no gene match. The CDR3 totals 16 residues. Germline V gives CDR1 LGHNA, CDR2 YSLEER. The CDR3 loop is CASSQDGTVYNSPLHF. CDR3 DNA: TGCGCCAGCAGCCAAGACGGGACAGTCTATAATTCACCCCTCCACTTT.

The chain links TRBV7-8 to TRBJ1-5, with D unclear. Germline CDR1 SGHVS, CDR2 FQNEAQ. V dropped 5 bases and J dropped 0 bases, with 11 bases sitting between them. The CDR3 length is 15 residues. CDR3 protein: CASSAPPYSNQPQHF. The CDR3 nucleotides read TGTGCCAGCAGCGCCCCGCCCTATAGCAATCAGCCCCAGCATTTT.

This clonotype was counted ten times or more. The rearrangement uses TRBV29-1 and TRBJ2-7; TRBD1 matches 10 bases. The CDR3 has 15 amino acids. Germline V CDR1 and CDR2: SQVTM, ANQGSEA. Trimming at V came to 3 bases and at J to 0 bases, leaving 5 bases not matched to a gene. As DNA, the CDR3 is TGCAGCGTTGAGGGGGACAGGGGACCCTCCTACGAGCAGTACTTC. Its translation is CSVEGDRGPSYEQYF.

In this sample, this clonotype turned up many times. The chain carries TRBV28 and TRBJ1-2; perhaps TRBD1 as D (5 bases). Germline V lookup: CDR1 MDHEN, CDR2 SYDVKM. The CDR3 runs to 13 residues. The germline V and J ends were trimmed by 8 bases and 8 bases, with 18 bases remaining between them. The DNA of the CDR3 is TGTGCCAGCGGGCGCACGGGGCAGCCCGGCTACACCTTC. It specifies CASGRTGQPGYTF.

This clonotype was seen at least ten times. As DNA, the CDR3 is TGTGCCATCAGTGAGGGGGTCTCTGGAAACACCATATATTTT. Residues: CAISEGVSGNTIYF. V gene TRBV10-3 combines with J gene TRBJ1-3; no clear D. V gave up 2 bases and J gave up 0 bases, with 5 bases separating them. The CDR3 contains 14 residues. Germline CDR1 ENHRY, CDR2 SYGVKD.

The V call is TRBV2, the J call TRBJ1-1, with D perhaps TRBD1 (5 bases). V was pared by 6 bases and J by 4 bases, with 15 bases between. This CDR3 has 14 residues. Per germline, CDR1 SNHLY and CDR2 FYNNEI. The CDR3, as DNA: TGTGCCAGCAGCGTATTACGGGGGGGCACTGAAGCTTTCTTT. Its translation: CASSVLRGGTEAFF. Supplemented by reference TRBV2 and TRBJ1-1, the full variable domain reads EPEVTQTPSHQVTQMGQEVILRCVPISNHLYFYWYRQILGQKVEFLVSFYNNEISEKSEIFDDQFSVERPDGSNFTLKIRSTKLEDSAMYFCASSVLRGGTEAFFGQGTRLTVV.

Remarks on this clonotype: The junction differs from germline at one of its ends, possibly a read error. The chain uses TRBV12-3 or TRBV12-4 and TRBJ2-2; 14 nucleotides match TRBD2. The CDR3 covers 19 residues. CDR3 nucleotides: TGTACCAGCAGTTTAGCACGACTAGCGGGAGGGATAAACACCGGGGAGCTGTTTTTT. Residues: CTSSLARLAGGINTGELFF.

Details on this clonotype: This may stem from a read error, because a much larger clone lies one nucleotide away. The rearrangement links TRBV20-1 to TRBJ2-3; D is unclear. The CDR3 spans 13 residues. The V gene's germline CDR1 is DFQATT and CDR2 SNEGSKA (reference sequence). The CDR3 sequence: CSAKIPSTDTEYF. In DNA form, the CDR3 reads TGCAGTGCTAAAATCCCAAGCACAGATACGGAGTATTTT.

This clonotype showed up just a few times. V and J are TRBV3-1 and TRBJ2-1; D unresolved. This CDR3 is built from 14 residues. The germline V and J ends were trimmed by 1 base and 5 bases, with 9 bases remaining between them. Per the germline V gene, CDR1 is LGHDT and CDR2 is YNNKEL (reference sequence). The CDR3 reads CASSQAPANNEQFF. The CDR3 region has the DNA TGTGCCAGCAGCCAAGCCCCTGCTAACAATGAGCAGTTCTTC.

The sample holds a few counts of this clonotype. The CDR3 DNA reads TGCAGTGTTCAAGGAGGGGGCGAGGTAAACGGCTACACCTTC. Amino acid sequence: CSVQGGGEVNGYTF. J is TRBJ1-2 and V is TRBV20-1; 7 bases fit TRBD1. The length of the CDR3 is 14 residues. Germline V lookup: CDR1 DFQATT, CDR2 SNEGSKA (reference sequence). The V and J ends lost 7 bases and 8 bases, in that order; junction bases with no gene match: 16.

This sequence joins TRBV18 and TRBJ2-3; D gene unclear. The CDR3 spans 13 residues. V gave up 6 bases and J gave up 2 bases, with 9 bases separating them. Germline V gene lookup returns CDR1 KGHSH and CDR2 LQKENI. In DNA form, the CDR3 reads TGTGCCAGCTCCCGTACTCCCACAGATACGCAGTATTTT. It codes for CASSRTPTDTQYF.

This clonotype has at least ten counts. The chain couples TRBV29-1 to TRBJ2-1; 11 bases are shared with TRBD2. The J segment lost 0 bases and the V segment lost 7 bases, leaving 5 bases of the junction unmatched. Germline loops: CDR1 SQVTM, CDR2 ANQGSEA. CDR3 length: 15 residues. The CDR3 nucleotides read TGCAGCGCCTCGGGACTAGCGGACTCCTACAATGAGCAGTTCTTC. Encoded protein: CSASGLADSYNEQFF.

This clonotype has only a few counts. The chain recombines TRBV7-2 with TRBJ2-1, with TRBD2 matching over 14 bases. The trim removed 5 bases at V and 9 bases at J, leaving 9 bases unmatched. The germline gives CDR1 SGHTA, CDR2 FQGNSA. The CDR3 consists of 16 residues. The CDR3 bases are TGTGCCAGCAGCGAGACGGGACTAGCGGGAGTTGGTGAGCAGTTCTTC. This sequence encodes CASSETGLAGVGEQFF.

This clonotype appeared a few times. V is TRBV20-1 and J is TRBJ1-1; no clear D. The CDR3 has 13 amino acids. CDR1 and CDR2 from the germline V gene are DFQATT and SNEGSKA (reference sequence). Trimming removed 3 bases from V and 2 bases from J, with 10 bases in between. CDR3 DNA sequence: TGCAGTGCTAGCATTGGGGTAAACACTGAAGCTTTCTTT. This encodes CSASIGVNTEAFF.

The CDR3 nucleotides are TGTGCCATCAGCCGAGCATCGGACAGTCATTCCCGTACTGAGCAGTTCTTC. Translating gives CAISRASDSHSRTEQFF. This chain uses TRBV10-3 with TRBJ2-1; a possible D gene is TRBD1 (6 bases). CDR1 and CDR2 (germline): ENHRY, SYGVKD. CDR3 size: 17 residues. Trimming removed 6 bases at V and 9 bases at J, with 27 bases between.

This clonotype was seen many times. V usage is TRBV28 and J usage is TRBJ2-5; D not resolved. Germline V CDR1 and CDR2: MDHEN, SYDVKM. The CDR3 extends over 14 amino acids. V was trimmed by 3 bases and J by 7 bases, leaving 15 bases between them. CDR3 residues: CASSFQRDAATQYF. CDR3 nucleotides: TGTGCCAGCAGTTTCCAGCGCGATGCGGCGACCCAGTACTTC.

The rearrangement uses TRBV12-3 or TRBV12-4 and TRBJ2-1; TRBD1 matches 11 bases. Trimming took 3 bases from V and 5 from J; bases not matched to a gene: 3. CDR3 size: 15 residues. The CDR3 sequence: CASSLGQGGNNEQFF. Here the CDR3 DNA reads TGTGCCAGCAGTTTGGGACAGGGGGGAAACAATGAGCAGTTCTTC.

The V gene is TRBV18, the J gene TRBJ2-7, with TRBD2 matching 9 bases. CDR3 length: 14 residues. Per the germline V gene, CDR1 is KGHSH and CDR2 is LQKENI. Trimming took 1 base from V and 6 from J; bases not matched to a gene: 4. The CDR3 nucleotides are TGTGCCAGCTCACCACTAGCGGGAGAGCTCGAGCAGTACTTC. Protein: CASSPLAGELEQYF.

This clonotype was seen only a few times. The chain recombines TRBV7-6 with TRBJ2-7, with 11 bases lining up with TRBD2. The CDR3 sequence is 16 residues long. Trimming took 6 bases from V and 0 from J; bases not matched to a gene: 7. Germline V gene lookup returns CDR1 SGHVS and CDR2 FNYEAQ. Here the CDR3 reads CASSYTLAGASYEQYF. The CDR3 coding sequence is TGTGCCAGCAGTTACACACTAGCGGGAGCCTCCTACGAGCAGTACTTC.

This clonotype was observed a handful of times. The chain links TRBV5-1 to TRBJ2-6, with D perhaps TRBD1 (6 bases). CDR1 SGHRS and CDR2 YFSETQ come from the germline V gene. The CDR3 is made up of 15 amino acids. V lost 2 bases, J lost 2 bases, and 8 bases lay in between. CDR3 nucleotides: TGCGCCAGCAGCTTTAACAGGGCTGGGGCCAACGTCCTGACTTTC. It specifies CASSFNRAGANVLTF.

The chain employs TRBV14 and TRBJ2-7; D might be TRBD2 (6 bases). CDR1 SGHDN and CDR2 FVKESK come from the germline V gene. This CDR3 is 16 amino acids long. The V gene lost 2 bases and the J gene lost 2 bases, with 16 bases spanning the gap. For the CDR3, the DNA is TGTGCCAGCAGCCAATTTCGCGGGACTGGGACCTACGAGCAGTACTTC. It encodes CASSQFRGTGTYEQYF. Filled out from reference TRBV14 and TRBJ2-7, the complete variable domain reads EAGVTQFPSHSVIEKGQTVTLRCDPISGHDNLYWYRRVMGKEIKFLLHFVKESKQDESGMPNNRFLAERTGGTYSTLKVQPAELEDSGVYFCASSQFRGTGTYEQYFGPGTRLTVT.